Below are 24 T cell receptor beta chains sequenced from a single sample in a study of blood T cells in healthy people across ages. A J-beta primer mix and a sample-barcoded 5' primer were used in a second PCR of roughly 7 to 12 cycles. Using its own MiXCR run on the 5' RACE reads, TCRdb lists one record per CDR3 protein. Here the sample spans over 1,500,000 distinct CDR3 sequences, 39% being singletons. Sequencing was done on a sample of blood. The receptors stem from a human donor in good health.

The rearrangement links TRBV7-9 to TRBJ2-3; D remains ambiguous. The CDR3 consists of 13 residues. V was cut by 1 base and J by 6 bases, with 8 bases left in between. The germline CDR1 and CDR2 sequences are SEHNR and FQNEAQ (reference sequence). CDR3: CASSLVREDTQYF. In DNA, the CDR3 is TGTGCCAGCAGCTTAGTGAGAGAGGATACGCAGTATTTT.

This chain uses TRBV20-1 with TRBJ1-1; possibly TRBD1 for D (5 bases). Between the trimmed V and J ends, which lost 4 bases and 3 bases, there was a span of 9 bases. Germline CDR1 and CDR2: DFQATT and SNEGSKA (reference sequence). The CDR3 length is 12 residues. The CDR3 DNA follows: TGCAGTGCTACATGGGGCGACACTGAAGCTTTCTTT. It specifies CSATWGDTEAFF.

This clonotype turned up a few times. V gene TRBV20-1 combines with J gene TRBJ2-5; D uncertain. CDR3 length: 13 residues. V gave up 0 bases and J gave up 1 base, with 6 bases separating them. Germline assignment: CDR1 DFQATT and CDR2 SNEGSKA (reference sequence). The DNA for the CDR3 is TGCAGTGCTAGAGAACCTAGCCAAGAGACCCAGTACTTC. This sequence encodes CSAREPSQETQYF.

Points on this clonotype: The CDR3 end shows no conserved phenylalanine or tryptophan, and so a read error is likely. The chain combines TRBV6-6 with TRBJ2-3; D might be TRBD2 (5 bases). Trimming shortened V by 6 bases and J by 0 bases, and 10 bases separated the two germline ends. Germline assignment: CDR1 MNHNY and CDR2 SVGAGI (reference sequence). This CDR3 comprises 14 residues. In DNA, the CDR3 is TGTGCCAGCAGCACAGCGGTTAGCACAGATACGCAGTATGTT. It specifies CASSTAVSTDTQYV.

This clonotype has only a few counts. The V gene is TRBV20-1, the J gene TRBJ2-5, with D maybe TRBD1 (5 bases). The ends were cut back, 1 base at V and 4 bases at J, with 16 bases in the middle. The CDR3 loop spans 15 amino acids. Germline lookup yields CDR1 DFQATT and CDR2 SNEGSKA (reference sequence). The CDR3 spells CSARVLDTDVETQYF. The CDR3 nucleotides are TGCAGTGCTAGAGTTTTGGACACCGACGTAGAGACCCAGTACTTC.

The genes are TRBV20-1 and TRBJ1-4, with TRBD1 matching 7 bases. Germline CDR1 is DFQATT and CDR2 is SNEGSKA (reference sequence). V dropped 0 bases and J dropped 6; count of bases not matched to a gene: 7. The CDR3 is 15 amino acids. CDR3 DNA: TGCAGTGCTAGAGATTGGGCTGACAGGGATGAAAAACTGTTTTTT. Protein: CSARDWADRDEKLFF.

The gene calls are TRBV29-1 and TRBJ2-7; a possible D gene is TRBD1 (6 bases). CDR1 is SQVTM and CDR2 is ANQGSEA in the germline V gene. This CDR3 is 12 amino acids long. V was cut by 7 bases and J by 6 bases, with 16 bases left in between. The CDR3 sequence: CSASGQSSEQYF. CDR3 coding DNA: TGCAGCGCCTCCGGACAGAGCAGCGAGCAGTACTTC.

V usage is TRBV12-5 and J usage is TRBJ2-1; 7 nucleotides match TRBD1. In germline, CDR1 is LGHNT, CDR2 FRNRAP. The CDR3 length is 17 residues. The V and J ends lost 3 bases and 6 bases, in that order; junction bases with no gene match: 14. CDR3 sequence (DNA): TGTGCTAGTGGTTTAGGAGACTTAACAGGGGCACGCAATGAGCAGTTCTTC. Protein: CASGLGDLTGARNEQFF.

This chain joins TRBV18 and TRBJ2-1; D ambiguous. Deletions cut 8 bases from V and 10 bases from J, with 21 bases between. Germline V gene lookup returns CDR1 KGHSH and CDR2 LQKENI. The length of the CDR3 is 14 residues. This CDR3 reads CASVLIKGWREQFF. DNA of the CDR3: TGTGCCAGCGTACTTATAAAGGGTTGGCGCGAGCAGTTCTTC.

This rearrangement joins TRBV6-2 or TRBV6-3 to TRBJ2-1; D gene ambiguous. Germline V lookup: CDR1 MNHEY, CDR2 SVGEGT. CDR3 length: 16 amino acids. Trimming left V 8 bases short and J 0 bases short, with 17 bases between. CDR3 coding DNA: TGTGCCAGCGTTCAGGCACCCAAGAGCTCCTACAATGAGCAGTTCTTC. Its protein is CASVQAPKSSYNEQFF.

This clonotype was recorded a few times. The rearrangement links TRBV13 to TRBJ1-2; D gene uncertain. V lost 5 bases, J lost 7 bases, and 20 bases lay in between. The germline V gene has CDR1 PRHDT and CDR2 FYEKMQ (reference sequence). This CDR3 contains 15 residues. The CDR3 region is CASSPRVGKVSGYTF. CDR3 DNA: TGTGCCAGCAGCCCTAGGGTCGGGAAGGTTTCTGGCTACACCTTC.

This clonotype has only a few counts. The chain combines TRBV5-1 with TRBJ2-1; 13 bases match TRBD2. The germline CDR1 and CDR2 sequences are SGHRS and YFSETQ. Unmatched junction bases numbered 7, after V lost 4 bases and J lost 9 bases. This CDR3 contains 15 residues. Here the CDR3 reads CASSLPTSGGGEQFF. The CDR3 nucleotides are TGCGCCAGCAGCCTTCCCACTAGCGGGGGGGGTGAGCAGTTCTTC.

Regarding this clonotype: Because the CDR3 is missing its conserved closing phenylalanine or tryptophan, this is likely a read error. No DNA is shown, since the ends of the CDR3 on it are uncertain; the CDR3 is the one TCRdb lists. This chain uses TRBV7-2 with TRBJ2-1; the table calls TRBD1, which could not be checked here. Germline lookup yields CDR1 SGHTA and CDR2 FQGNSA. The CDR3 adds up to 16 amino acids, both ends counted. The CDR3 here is CASSPRAGTAYNEQFS.

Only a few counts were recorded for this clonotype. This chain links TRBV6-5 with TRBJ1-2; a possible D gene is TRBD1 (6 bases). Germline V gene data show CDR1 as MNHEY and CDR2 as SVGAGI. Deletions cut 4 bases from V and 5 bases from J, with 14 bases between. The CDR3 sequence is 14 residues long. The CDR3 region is CASSWIGGQYGYTF. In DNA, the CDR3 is TGTGCCAGCAGTTGGATAGGGGGGCAATATGGCTACACCTTC.

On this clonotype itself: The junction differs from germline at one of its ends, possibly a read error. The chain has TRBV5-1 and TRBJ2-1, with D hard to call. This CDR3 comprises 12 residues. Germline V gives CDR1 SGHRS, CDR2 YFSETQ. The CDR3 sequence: CAGSLPGIEQFF. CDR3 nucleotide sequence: TGCGCCGGCAGCTTGCCTGGCATTGAGCAGTTCTTC.

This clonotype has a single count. The CDR3 DNA reads as TGTGCCAGCAGCTTAGACTCCCCGTATAAGCTGCAGGCTGACTATGGCTACACCTTC. It translates to CASSLDSPYKLQADYGYTF. The chain uses TRBV7-2 and TRBJ1-2; D ambiguous. The V gene's germline CDR1 is SGHTA and CDR2 FQGNSA. Trimming stripped 1 base from V and 3 bases from J, with 24 bases between. This CDR3 has 19 residues.

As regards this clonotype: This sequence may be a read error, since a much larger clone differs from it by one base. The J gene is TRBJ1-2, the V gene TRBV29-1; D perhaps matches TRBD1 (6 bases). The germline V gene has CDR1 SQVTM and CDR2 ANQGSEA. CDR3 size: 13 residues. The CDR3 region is CSAERGANYGYTF. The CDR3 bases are TGCAGCGCTGAAAGGGGGGCCAACTATGGCTACACCTTC.

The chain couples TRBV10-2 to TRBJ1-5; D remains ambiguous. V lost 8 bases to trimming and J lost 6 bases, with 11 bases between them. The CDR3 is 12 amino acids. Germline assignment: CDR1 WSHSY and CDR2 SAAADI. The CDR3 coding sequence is TGCGCCAGCGGGAAGGGCGGTCAGCCCCAGCATTTT. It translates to CASGKGGQPQHF.

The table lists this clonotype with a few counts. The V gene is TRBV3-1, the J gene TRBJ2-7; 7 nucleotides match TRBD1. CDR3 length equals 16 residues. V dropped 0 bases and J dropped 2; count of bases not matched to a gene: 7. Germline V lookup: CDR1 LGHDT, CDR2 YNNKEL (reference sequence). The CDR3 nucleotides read TGTGCCAGCAGCCAAGATTTCGGGACAGCCCCCTACGAGCAGTACTTC. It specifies CASSQDFGTAPYEQYF.

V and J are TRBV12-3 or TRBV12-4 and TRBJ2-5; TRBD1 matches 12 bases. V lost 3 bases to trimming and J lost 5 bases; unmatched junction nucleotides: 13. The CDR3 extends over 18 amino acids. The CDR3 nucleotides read TGTGCCAGCAGTTTCTTGGCGGGGGACAGGGGGCGCGGGGAGACCCAGTACTTC. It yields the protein CASSFLAGDRGRGETQYF.

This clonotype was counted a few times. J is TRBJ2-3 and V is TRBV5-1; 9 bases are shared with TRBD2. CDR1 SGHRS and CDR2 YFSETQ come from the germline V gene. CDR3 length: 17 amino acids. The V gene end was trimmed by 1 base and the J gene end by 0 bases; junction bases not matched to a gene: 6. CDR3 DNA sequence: TGCGCCAGCAGCTTGCTAGCGGGGCACCCTAGCACAGATACGCAGTATTTT. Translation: CASSLLAGHPSTDTQYF.

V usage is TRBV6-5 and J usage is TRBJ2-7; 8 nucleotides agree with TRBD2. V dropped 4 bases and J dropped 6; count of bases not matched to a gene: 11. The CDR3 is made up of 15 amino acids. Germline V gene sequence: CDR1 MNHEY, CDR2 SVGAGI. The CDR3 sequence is CASSLGIAGPGEQYF. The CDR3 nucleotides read TGTGCCAGCAGTTTGGGGATAGCGGGGCCAGGCGAGCAGTACTTC.

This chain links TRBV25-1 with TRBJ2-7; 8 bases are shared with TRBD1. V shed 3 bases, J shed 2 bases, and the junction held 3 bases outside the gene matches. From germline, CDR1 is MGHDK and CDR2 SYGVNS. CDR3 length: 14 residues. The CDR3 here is CASSEGDRTYEQYF. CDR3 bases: TGTGCCAGCAGTGAGGGGGACAGGACCTACGAGCAGTACTTC.

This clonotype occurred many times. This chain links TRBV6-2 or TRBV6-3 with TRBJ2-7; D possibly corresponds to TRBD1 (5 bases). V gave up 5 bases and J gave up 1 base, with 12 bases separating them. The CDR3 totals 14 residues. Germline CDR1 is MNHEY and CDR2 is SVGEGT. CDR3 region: CASSRGSASYEQYF. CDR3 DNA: TGTGCCAGCAGTAGGGGTTCGGCTTCCTACGAGCAGTACTTC.